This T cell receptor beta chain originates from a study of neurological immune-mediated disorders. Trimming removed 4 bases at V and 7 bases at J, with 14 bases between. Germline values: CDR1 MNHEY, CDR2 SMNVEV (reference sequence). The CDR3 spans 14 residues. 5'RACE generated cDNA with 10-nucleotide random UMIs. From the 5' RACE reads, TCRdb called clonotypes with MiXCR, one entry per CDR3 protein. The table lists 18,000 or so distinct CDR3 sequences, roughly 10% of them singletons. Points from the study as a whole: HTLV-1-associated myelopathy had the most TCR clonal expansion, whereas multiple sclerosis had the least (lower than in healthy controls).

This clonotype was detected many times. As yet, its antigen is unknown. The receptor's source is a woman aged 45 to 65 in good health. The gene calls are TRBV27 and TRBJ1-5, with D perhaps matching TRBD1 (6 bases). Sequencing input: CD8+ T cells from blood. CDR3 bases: TGTGCCAGCAGTTCGCAGGGGAGGGGACAGCCCCAGCATTTT. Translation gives CASSSQGRGQPQHF.